This T cell receptor (beta chain) was recovered during a study of control samples from healthy donors and cancer patients. Assay used: immunoSEQ multiplex PCR; TCRdb lists only in-frame clones, some missing. The sample holds around 48,000 clones, about 93% seen once. CDR3 length: 15 amino acids. Trimming pared 5 bases from V and 2 bases from J, leaving 13 bases between. Germline V gene sequence: CDR1 SNHLY, CDR2 FYNNEI. The sample consisted of PBMCs. J is TRBJ1-3 and V is TRBV2, with D tentatively TRBD1 (5 bases). The TCR was taken from a woman in her forties or fifties with head and neck cancer. The CDR3 nucleotides read TGTGCCAGCAGTCCCCGGGGACCGACTGGAAACACCATATATTTT. Residues: CASSPRGPTGNTIYF.